One sample yielded the 13 T cell receptor beta chains listed below, sequenced in a study of cytomegalovirus exposure and HLA in healthy donors. Primers included in the PCR were 60 Vbeta and 13 Jbeta primers. Produced via immunoSEQ multiplex PCR; TCRdb's table is partial and in-frame only. In the table there are about 200,000 clones, 75% to 90% of which are singletons. Sequenced input: PBMCs. The receptors were gathered from a woman between 40 and 55 years old in good health and CMV-seronegative.

This chain connects TRBV28 to TRBJ1-2; TRBD1 matches at 7 bases. Looked up from germline, CDR1 is MDHEN and CDR2 is SYDVKM. The V segment lost 10 bases and the J segment 8 bases; nucleotides outside the gene matches: 16. The CDR3 spans 14 residues. The CDR3, as DNA: TGTGCCATTACACAGACAGGGCCCTTACGGGGCTACACCTTC. Protein: CAITQTGPLRGYTF.

This chain uses TRBV7-2 with TRBJ2-7; TRBD2 aligns across 13 bases. CDR3 size: 16 residues. Germline assignment: CDR1 SGHTA and CDR2 FQGNSA. The V and J ends lost 4 bases and 2 bases, in that order; junction bases with no gene match: 5. CDR3 in DNA: TGTGCCAGCAGCTCGATGACTAGCGGGAGGCCCTACGAGCAGTACTTC. Translation: CASSSMTSGRPYEQYF. Full variable domain (outside the CDR3, taken from reference TRBV7-2 and TRBJ2-7): GAGVSQSPSNKVTEKGKDVELRCDPISGHTALYWYRQSLGQGLEFLIYFQGNSAPDKSGLPSDRFSAERTGGSVSTLTIQRTQQEDSAVYLCASSSMTSGRPYEQYFGPGTRLTVT.

This clone was seen more than once but under ten times. The CDR3 region is CASSAPGQGAYEQYF. CDR3 coding DNA: TGCGCCAGCAGTGCGCCGGGACAGGGGGCCTACGAGCAGTACTTC. V usage is TRBV10-2 and J usage is TRBJ2-5; 11 nucleotides agree with TRBD1. The J call may be faulty, since TRBJ2-7 better matches the DNA end. The germline CDR1 and CDR2 sequences are WSHSY and SAAADI. The length of the CDR3 is 15 residues.

This sequence joins TRBV7-6 and TRBJ2-5, with TRBD2 identical over 10 bases. Germline CDR1 SGHVS, CDR2 FNYEAQ. This CDR3 is built from 15 residues. With 2 bases clipped from V and 4 bases from J, the junction kept 4 bases outside the gene matches. CDR3 sequence reads: CASSLTLAGTETQYF. The CDR3 coding sequence is TGTGCCAGCAGCTTAACACTAGCGGGAACAGAGACCCAGTACTTC.

The chain combines TRBV6-5 with TRBJ2-7; a possible D gene is TRBD1 (6 bases). Trimming shortened V by 1 base and J by 5 bases, and 12 bases separated the two germline ends. CDR1 is MNHEY, CDR2 SVGAGI, per germline. The CDR3 spans 14 residues. The CDR3 is CASSYLQGSHEQYF. The DNA for the CDR3 is TGTGCCAGCAGTTACTTACAGGGTTCCCACGAGCAGTACTTC.

Regarding this clone: This same CDR3 is encoded by further DNA sequences in the sample. The chain joins TRBV30 to TRBJ1-2; D is ambiguous. The CDR3 runs to 12 residues. Germline CDR1 is GTSNPN and CDR2 is SVGIG (reference sequence). Trimming removed 7 bases at V and 4 bases at J, with 13 bases between. This CDR3 is CASAGSRYGYTF. The CDR3 bases are TGTGCCTCCGCGGGATCTCGCTATGGCTACACCTTC.

V is TRBV5-1 and J is TRBJ1-1, with 8 positions matching TRBD1. This CDR3 region has 15 residues. Trimming removed 0 bases from V and 4 bases from J; junction bases left unmatched: 5. CDR1 and CDR2 from the germline V gene are SGHRS and YFSETQ. For the CDR3, the DNA is TGCGCCAGCAGCTTGGGTACAGGGGGGTTCACTGAAGCTTTCTTT. It yields the protein CASSLGTGGFTEAFF. The entire variable domain, with the rest obtained from reference TRBV5-1 and TRBJ1-1, is as follows: KAGVTQTPRYLIKTRGQQVTLSCSPISGHRSVSWYQQTPGQGLQFLFEYFSETQRNKGNFPGRFSGRQFSNSRSEMNVSTLELGDSALYLCASSLGTGGFTEAFFGQGTRLTVV.

This clone turned up a few times. The rearrangement uses TRBV7-6 and TRBJ1-1; maybe TRBD1 (5 bases). V dropped 2 bases and J dropped 5 bases, with 9 bases sitting between them. Germline V CDR1 and CDR2: SGHVS, FNYEAQ. The CDR3 is 13 residues long. The CDR3 spells CASSLTGSTEAFF. In DNA, the CDR3 is TGTGCCAGCAGCTTAACAGGATCAACTGAAGCTTTCTTT.

About this clone itself: The junction departs from the called germline gene at one end, perhaps through a read error. The chain combines TRBV7-9 with TRBJ2-2, with TRBD2 matching over 8 bases. CDR1 and CDR2 from the germline V gene are SEHNR and FQNEAQ (reference sequence). This CDR3 spans 16 amino acids. As DNA, the CDR3 is TGTTCCAGCAGCTCCTCGGCGGGAGGACGTACCGGGGAGCTGTTTTTT. It yields the protein CSSSSSAGGRTGELFF.

The V call is TRBV7-9, the J call TRBJ2-2; maybe TRBD1 (6 bases). Germline CDR1 and CDR2: SEHNR and FQNEAQ (reference sequence). The CDR3 is 17 residues long. Trimming removed 3 bases from V and 0 bases from J, with 14 bases in between. The chain's CDR3 is CASSFRQASTNTGELFF. The DNA of the CDR3 is TGTGCCAGCAGCTTTCGACAGGCTAGTACGAACACCGGGGAGCTGTTTTTT.

The V and J genes are TRBV5-1 and TRBJ1-4, with no clear D. CDR3 size: 14 residues. V was trimmed by 1 base and J by 8 bases, leaving 12 bases between them. Germline lookup yields CDR1 SGHRS and CDR2 YFSETQ. The CDR3 is CASSLTLLGEKLFF. CDR3 in DNA: TGCGCCAGCAGCTTGACACTACTAGGGGAAAAACTGTTTTTT.

V gene TRBV28 combines with J gene TRBJ2-7; D not certain. In germline, CDR1 is MDHEN, CDR2 SYDVKM. The length of the CDR3 is 13 residues. Trimming took off 8 bases at V and 3 bases at J, with 14 bases between the two ends. The CDR3 coding sequence is TGTGCCAGCGCACTCTCTAACTACTACGAGCAGTACTTC. This sequence encodes CASALSNYYEQYF. Complete variable domain (other parts from reference TRBV28 and TRBJ2-7): DVKVTQSSRYLVKRTGEKVFLECVQDMDHENMFWYRQDPGLGLRLIYFSYDVKMKEKGDIPEGYSVSREKKERFSLILESASTNQTSMYLCASALSNYYEQYFGPGTRLTVT.

V and J are TRBV28 and TRBJ1-4; D remains ambiguous. CDR3 length: 16 residues. V lost 1 base and J 4 bases, leaving 13 bases between the germline ends. Germline V gene sequence: CDR1 MDHEN, CDR2 SYDVKM. The CDR3: CASSLSGIRGNEKLFF. The DNA of the CDR3 is TGTGCCAGCAGTTTATCGGGGATTCGGGGTAATGAAAAACTGTTTTTT.